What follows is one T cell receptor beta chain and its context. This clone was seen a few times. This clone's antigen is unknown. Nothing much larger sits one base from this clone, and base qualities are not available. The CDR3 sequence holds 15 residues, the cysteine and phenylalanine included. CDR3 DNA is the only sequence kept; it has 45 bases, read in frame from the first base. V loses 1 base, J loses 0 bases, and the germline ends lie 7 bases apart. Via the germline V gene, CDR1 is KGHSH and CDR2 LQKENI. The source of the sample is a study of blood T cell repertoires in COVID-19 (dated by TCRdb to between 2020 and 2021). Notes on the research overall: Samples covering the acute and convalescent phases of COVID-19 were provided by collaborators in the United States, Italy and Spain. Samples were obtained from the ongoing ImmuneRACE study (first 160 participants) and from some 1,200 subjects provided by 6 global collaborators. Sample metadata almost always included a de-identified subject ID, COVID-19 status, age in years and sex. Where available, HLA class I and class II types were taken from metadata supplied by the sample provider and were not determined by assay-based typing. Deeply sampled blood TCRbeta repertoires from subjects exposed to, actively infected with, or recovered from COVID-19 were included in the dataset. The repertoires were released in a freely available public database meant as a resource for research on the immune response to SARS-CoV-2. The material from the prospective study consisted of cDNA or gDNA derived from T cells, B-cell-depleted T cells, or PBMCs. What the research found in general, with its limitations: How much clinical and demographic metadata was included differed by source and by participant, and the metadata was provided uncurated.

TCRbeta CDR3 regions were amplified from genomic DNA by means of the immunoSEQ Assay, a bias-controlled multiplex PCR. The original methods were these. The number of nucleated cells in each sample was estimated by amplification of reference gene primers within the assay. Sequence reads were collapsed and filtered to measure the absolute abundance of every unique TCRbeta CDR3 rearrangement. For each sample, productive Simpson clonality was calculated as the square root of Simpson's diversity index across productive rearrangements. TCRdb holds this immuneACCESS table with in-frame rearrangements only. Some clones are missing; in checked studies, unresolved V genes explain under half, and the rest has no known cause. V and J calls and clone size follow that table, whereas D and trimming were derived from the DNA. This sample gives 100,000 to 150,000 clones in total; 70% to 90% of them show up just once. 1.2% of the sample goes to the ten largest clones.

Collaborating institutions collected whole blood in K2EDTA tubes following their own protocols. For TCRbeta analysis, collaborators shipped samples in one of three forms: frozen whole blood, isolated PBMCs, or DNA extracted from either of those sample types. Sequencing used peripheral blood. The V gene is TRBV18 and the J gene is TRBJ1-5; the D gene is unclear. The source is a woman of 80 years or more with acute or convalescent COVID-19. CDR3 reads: CASSPLGDSNQPQHF. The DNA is TGTGCCAGCTCACCACTGGGAGATAGCAATCAGCCCCAGCATTTT.